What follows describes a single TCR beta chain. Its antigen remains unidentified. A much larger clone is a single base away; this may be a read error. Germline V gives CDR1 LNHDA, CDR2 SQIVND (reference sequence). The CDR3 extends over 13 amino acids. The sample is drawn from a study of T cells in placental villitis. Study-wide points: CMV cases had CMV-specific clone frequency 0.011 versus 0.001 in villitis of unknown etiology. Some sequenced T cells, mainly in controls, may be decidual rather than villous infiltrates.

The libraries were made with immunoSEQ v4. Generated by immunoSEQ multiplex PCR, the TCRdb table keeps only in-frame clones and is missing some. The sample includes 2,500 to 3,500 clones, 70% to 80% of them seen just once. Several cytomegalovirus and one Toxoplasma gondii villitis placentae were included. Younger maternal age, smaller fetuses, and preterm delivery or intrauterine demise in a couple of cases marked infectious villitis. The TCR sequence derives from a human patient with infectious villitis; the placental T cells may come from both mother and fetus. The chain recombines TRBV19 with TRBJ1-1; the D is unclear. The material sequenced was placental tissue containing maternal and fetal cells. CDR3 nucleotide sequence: TGTGCCAATAGTTGGGATAAGGACACTGAAGCTTTCTTT. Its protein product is CANSWDKDTEAFF.